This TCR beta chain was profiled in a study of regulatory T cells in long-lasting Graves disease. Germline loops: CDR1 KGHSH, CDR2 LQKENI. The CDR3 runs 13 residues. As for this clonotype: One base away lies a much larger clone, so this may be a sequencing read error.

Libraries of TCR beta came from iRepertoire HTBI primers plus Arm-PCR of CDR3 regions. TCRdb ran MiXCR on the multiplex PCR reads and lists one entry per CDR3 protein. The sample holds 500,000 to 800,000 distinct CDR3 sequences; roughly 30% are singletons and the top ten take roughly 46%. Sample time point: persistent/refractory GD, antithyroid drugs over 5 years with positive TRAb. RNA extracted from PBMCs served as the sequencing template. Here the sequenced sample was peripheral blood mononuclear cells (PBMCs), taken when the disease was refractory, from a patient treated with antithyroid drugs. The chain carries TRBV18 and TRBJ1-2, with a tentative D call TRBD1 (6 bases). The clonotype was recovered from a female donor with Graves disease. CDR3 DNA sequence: TGTGCCAGCTCACCAAAGGACAGCTATGGCTACGCCTTC. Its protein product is CASSPKDSYGYAF.